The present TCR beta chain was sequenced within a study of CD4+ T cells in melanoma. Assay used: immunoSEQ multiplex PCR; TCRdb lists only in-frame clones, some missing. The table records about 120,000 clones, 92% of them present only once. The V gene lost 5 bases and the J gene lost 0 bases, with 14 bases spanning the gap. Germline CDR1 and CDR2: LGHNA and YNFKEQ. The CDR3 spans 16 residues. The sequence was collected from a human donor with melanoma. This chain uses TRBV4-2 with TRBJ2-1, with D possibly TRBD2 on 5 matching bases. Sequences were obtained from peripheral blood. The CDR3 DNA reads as TGTGCCAGCAGCGGAGAGAGCGGAGTCTCCTACAATGAGCAGTTCTTC. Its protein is CASSGESGVSYNEQFF.